These 8 T cell receptor beta chains came from one sample sequenced in a study of vaccination and CD4 T cells after COVID-19. Specified treatment: roughly 11-day PBMC culture with coronavirus spike peptide pools or control peptides (ViraFEST assay). Their specific antigens are unknown. Oncomine TCR Beta short-read sequencing was applied to DNA from cultured CD4+ T cells. TCRdb recomputed calls from the PCR reads with MiXCR, one row per CDR3 protein. The sample holds 15,000 to 20,000 distinct CDR3 sequences, around 44% seen once. Sample: CD4+ T cells from blood, cultured in vitro, taken after SARS-CoV-2 vaccination. The receptors here all came from a human donor who had recovered from COVID-19.

The CDR3 DNA is TGTGCCAGCAGCTTGGTGACTAGCCGCATTAGCTCCTACGAGCAGTACTTC. Translation gives CASSLVTSRISSYEQYF. The rearrangement uses TRBV7-8 and TRBJ2-7; 7 bases match TRBD2. With V trimmed by 3 bases and J by 0 bases, 11 bases remained unmatched. Per germline, CDR1 SGHVS and CDR2 FQNEAQ. CDR3 length equals 17 residues.

This clonotype has just a few counts. The chain carries TRBV21-1 and TRBJ1-2; the table's D call of TRBD1 was not tested on the DNA. TRBV21-1 is a known pseudogene. The length of the CDR3 is 14 residues. CDR3 DNA: TGTGCCAGCAGCAGCGGACAGGACTTCTATGGCTACACCTTC. Its protein is CASSSGQDFYGYTF.

This clonotype was observed a handful of times. This chain links TRBV27 with TRBJ1-2; D is ambiguous. The ends were cut back, 3 bases at V and 1 base at J, with 6 bases in the middle. Germline-derived CDR1 and CDR2 are MNHEY and SMNVEV (reference sequence). CDR3 length: 13 amino acids. The CDR3 nucleotides read TGTGCCAGCAGTTTCGGGGATAACTATGGCTACACCTTC. Encoded protein: CASSFGDNYGYTF.

The chain couples TRBV6-1 to TRBJ2-5, with D possibly being TRBD2 (6 bases). Trimming cost V 4 bases and J 4 bases, with 13 bases left between them. Germline V gene lookup returns CDR1 MNHNS and CDR2 SASEGT. The CDR3 loop spans 14 amino acids. The CDR3 sequence: CASSAGGRGETQYF. In DNA form, the CDR3 reads TGTGCCAGCAGTGCCGGGGGACGGGGAGAGACCCAGTACTTC.

The rearrangement joins TRBV7-9 to TRBJ2-1, with 8 bases fitting TRBD1. The CDR3 is 16 amino acids. J lost 8 bases, V lost 2 bases, and 11 bases had no gene match. Germline V gene sequence: CDR1 SEHNR, CDR2 FQNEAQ (reference sequence). CDR3 sequence: CASSLRRPGGEDEQFF. CDR3 DNA: TGTGCCAGCAGCTTAAGGCGCCCAGGGGGCGAGGATGAGCAGTTCTTC.

To note about this clonotype: At one end the junction does not follow the germline gene, possibly because of a read error. J is TRBJ1-2 and V is TRBV29-1; tentative D call: TRBD1 (5 bases). The CDR3 covers 8 residues. Germline assignment: CDR1 SQVTM and CDR2 ANQGSEA. CDR3: CSVAGRNF. In nucleotides, the CDR3 is TGCAGCGTGGCAGGGCGTAACTTC.

This clonotype has only a few counts. This rearrangement joins TRBV20-1 to TRBJ1-1, with a possible D match to TRBD1 (6 bases). Germline-derived CDR1 and CDR2 are DFQATT and SNEGSKA (reference sequence). With 1 base removed from V and 5 bases from J, the gap between germline ends came to 26 bases. This CDR3 comprises 18 residues. Written as DNA, the CDR3 is TGCAGTGCTAGAGGGGGAGGGGGACGAAAGGGTATGGATACTGAAGCTTTCTTT. This gives the protein CSARGGGGRKGMDTEAFF.

This clonotype was detected only a few times. The rearrangement links TRBV7-3 to TRBJ2-3; TRBD2 matches 10 bases. Germline assignment: CDR1 SGHTA and CDR2 FQGTGA. There are 15 residues in the CDR3. The V gene end was trimmed by 6 bases and the J gene end by 0 bases; junction bases not matched to a gene: 3. In DNA form, the CDR3 reads TGTGCCAGCAGTCGAGCGGGAGGGAGCACAGATACGCAGTATTTT. Its protein is CASSRAGGSTDTQYF.